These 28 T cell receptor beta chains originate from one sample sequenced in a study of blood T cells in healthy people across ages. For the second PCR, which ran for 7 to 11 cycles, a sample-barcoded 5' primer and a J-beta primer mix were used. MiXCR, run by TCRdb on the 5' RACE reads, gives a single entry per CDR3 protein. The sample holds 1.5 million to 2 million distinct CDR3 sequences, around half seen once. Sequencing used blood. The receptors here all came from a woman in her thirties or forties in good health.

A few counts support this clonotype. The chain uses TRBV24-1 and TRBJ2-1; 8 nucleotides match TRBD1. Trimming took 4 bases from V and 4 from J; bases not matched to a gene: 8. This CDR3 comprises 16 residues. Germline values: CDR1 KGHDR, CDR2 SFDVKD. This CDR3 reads CATSDPGTGRYNEQFF. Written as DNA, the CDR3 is TGTGCCACCAGTGACCCGGGGACAGGCAGATACAATGAGCAGTTCTTC.

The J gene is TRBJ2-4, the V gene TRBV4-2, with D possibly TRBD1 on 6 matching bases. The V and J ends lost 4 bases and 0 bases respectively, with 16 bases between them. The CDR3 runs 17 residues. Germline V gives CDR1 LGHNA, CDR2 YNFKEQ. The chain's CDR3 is CASSPSAGTLAKNIQYF. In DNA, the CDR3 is TGTGCCAGCAGCCCTTCCGCAGGGACATTAGCCAAAAACATTCAGTACTTC.

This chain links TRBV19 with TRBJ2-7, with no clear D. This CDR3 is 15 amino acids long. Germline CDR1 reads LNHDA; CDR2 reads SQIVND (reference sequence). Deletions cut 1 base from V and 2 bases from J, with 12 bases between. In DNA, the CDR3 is TGTGCCAGTAGTATAGCTCTGGGCCAGACCTACGAGCAGTACTTC. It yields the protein CASSIALGQTYEQYF.

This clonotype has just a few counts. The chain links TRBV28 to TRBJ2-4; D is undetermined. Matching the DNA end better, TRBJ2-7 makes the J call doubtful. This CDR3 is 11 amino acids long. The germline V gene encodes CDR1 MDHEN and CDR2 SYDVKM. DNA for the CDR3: TGTGCCAGCAGTTTGTTACTCGAGCAGTACTTC. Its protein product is CASSLLLEQYF.

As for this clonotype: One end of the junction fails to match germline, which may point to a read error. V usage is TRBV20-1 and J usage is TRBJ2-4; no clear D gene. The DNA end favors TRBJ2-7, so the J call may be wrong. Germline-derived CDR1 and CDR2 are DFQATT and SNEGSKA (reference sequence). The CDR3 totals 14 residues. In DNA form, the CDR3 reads TGCGGTGCTAGTCAGGCAGTCGCAACCTACGAGCAGTACTTC. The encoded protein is CGASQAVATYEQYF.

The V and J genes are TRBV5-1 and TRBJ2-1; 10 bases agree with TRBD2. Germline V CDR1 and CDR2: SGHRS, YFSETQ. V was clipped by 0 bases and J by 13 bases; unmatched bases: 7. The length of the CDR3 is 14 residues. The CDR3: CASSLESSGGRQFF. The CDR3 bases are TGCGCCAGCAGCTTGGAGTCTAGCGGGGGTCGTCAGTTCTTC.

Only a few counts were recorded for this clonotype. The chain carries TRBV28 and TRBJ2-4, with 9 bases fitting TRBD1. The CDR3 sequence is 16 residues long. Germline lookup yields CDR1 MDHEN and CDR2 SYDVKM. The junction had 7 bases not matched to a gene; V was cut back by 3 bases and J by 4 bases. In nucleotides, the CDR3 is TGTGCCAGCAGTTTCCCCCGGACAGGGGCAAAAAACATTCAGTACTTC. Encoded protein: CASSFPRTGAKNIQYF. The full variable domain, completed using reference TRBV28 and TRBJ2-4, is DVKVTQSSRYLVKRTGEKVFLECVQDMDHENMFWYRQDPGLGLRLIYFSYDVKMKEKGDIPEGYSVSREKKERFSLILESASTNQTSMYLCASSFPRTGAKNIQYFGAGTRLSVL.

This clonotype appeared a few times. In nucleotides, the CDR3 is TGTGCCAGCAGCCACTCGGGACAGGGGAACACAGATACGCAGTATTTT. Protein sequence: CASSHSGQGNTDTQYF. The chain uses TRBV7-2 and TRBJ2-3; 10 bases match TRBD1. CDR3 size: 16 residues. Trimming cost V 5 bases and J 2 bases; bases outside gene matches: 7. Per the germline V gene, CDR1 is SGHTA and CDR2 is FQGNSA.

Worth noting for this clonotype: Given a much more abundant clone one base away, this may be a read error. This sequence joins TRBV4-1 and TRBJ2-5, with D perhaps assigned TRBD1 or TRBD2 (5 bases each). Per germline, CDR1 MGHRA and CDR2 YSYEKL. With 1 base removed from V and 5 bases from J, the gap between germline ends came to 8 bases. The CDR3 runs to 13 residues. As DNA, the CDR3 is TGCGCCAGCAGCCAAGGGGGGATCGAGACCCAGTACTTC. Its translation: CASSQGGIETQYF.

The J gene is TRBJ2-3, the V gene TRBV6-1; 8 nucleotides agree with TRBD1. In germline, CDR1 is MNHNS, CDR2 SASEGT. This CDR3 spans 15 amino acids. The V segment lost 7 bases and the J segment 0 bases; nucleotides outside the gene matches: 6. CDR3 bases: TGTGCCAGCAATCCGACAGGGGTGAGCACAGATACGCAGTATTTT. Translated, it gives CASNPTGVSTDTQYF.

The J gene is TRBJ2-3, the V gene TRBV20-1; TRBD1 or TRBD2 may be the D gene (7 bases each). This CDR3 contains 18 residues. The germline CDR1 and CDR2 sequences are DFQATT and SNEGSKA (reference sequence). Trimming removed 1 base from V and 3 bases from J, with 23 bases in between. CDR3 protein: CSARGAGGGPIGTDTQYF. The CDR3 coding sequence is TGCAGTGCTAGAGGGGCAGGGGGGGGGCCAATAGGAACAGATACGCAGTATTTT.

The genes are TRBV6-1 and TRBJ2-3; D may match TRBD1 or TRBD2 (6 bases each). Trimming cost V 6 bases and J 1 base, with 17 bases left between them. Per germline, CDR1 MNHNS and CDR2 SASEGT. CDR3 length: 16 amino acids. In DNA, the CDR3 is TGTGCCAGCAGGTTGAGGGGGGTCTCTGGCACAGATACGCAGTATTTT. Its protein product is CASRLRGVSGTDTQYF.

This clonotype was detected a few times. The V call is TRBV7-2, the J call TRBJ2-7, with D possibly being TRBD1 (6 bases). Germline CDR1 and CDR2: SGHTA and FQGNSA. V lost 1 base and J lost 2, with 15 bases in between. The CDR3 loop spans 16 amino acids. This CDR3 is CASSLDGRGPPYEQYF. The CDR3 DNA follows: TGTGCCAGCAGCTTAGACGGCAGGGGTCCCCCCTACGAGCAGTACTTC.

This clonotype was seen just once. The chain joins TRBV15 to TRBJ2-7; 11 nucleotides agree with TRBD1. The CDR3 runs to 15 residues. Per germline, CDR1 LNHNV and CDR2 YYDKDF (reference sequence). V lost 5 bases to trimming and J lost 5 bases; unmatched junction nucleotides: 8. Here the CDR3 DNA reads TGTGCCACCAGCGGACAGGACAGGGGGCGGCACGAGCAGTACTTC. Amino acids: CATSGQDRGRHEQYF.

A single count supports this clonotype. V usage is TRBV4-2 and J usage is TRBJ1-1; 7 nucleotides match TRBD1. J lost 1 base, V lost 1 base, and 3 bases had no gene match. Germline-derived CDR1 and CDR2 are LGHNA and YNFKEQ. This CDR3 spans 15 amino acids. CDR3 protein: CASSQAGQTNTEAFF. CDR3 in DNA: TGTGCCAGCAGCCAAGCGGGACAGACGAACACTGAAGCTTTCTTT.

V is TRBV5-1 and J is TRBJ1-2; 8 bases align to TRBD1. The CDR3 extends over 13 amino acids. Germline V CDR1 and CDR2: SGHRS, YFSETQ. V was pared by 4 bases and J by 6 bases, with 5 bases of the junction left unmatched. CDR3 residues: CASSQKTGDGYTF. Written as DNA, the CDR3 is TGCGCCAGCAGCCAAAAGACAGGGGATGGCTACACCTTC.

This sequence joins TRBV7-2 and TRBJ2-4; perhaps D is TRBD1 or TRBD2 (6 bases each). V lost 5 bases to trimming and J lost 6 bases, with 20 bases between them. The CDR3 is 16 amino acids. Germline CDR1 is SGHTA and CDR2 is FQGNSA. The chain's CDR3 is CTSSPRQRGVANIQYF. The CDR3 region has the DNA TGTACCAGCAGCCCCAGGCAAAGGGGGGTCGCAAACATTCAGTACTTC.

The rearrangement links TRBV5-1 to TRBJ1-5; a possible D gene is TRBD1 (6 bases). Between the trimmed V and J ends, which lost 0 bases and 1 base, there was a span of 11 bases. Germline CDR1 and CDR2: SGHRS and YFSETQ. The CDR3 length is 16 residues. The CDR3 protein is CASSLEGGMSNQPQHF. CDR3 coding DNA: TGCGCCAGCAGCTTGGAAGGGGGAATGAGCAATCAGCCCCAGCATTTT.

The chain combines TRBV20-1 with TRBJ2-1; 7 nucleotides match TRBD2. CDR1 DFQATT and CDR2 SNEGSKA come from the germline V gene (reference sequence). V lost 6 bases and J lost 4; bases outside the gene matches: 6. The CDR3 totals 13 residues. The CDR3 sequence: CSALGLTYNEQFF. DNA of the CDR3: TGCAGTGCCTTGGGACTAACTTACAATGAGCAGTTCTTC.

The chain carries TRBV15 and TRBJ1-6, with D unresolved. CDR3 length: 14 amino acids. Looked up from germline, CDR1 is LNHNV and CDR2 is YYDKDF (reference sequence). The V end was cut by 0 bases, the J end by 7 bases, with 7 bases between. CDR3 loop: CATSRDRANSPLHF. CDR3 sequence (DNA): TGTGCCACCAGCAGAGATCGGGCCAATTCACCCCTCCACTTT.

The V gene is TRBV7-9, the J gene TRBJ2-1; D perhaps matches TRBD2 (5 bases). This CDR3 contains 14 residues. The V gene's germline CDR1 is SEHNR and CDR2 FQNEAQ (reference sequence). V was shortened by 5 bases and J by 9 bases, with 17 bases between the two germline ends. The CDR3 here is CASSRLEGLGEQFF. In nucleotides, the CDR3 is TGTGCCAGCAGCCGCCTAGAGGGCCTGGGTGAGCAGTTCTTC.

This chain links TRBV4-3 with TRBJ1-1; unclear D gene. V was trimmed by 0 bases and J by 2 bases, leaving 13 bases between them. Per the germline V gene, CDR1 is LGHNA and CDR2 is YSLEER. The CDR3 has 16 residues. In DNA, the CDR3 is TGCGCCAGCAGCCAAGATCATTCCAGATTTAACACTGAAGCTTTCTTT. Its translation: CASSQDHSRFNTEAFF.

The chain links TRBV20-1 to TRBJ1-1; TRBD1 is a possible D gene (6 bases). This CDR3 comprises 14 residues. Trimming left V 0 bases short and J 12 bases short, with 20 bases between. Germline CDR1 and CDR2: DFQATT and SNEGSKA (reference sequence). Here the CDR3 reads CSARDPAQGMRTFF. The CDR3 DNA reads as TGCAGTGCTAGAGATCCAGCGCAGGGGATGAGGACTTTCTTT.

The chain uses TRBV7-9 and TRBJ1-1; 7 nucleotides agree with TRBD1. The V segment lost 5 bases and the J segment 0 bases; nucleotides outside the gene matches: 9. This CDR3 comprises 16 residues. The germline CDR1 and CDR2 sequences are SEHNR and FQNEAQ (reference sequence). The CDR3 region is CASSQDRVAMNTEAFF. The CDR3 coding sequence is TGTGCCAGCAGCCAAGACAGGGTCGCGATGAACACTGAAGCTTTCTTT.

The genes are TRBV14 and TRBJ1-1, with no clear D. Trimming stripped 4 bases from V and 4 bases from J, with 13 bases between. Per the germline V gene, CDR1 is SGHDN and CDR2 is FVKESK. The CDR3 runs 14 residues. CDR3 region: CASSLLLPGTEAFF. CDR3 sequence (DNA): TGTGCCAGCAGCCTCCTTCTCCCCGGCACTGAAGCTTTCTTT.

Here the CDR3 DNA reads TGTGCCAGCAGTGGGTGGGACAGGTACAATGAGCAGTTCTTC. Encoded protein: CASSGWDRYNEQFF. The chain carries TRBV2 and TRBJ2-1; 8 nucleotides line up with TRBD1. V shed 4 bases and J 4 bases; nucleotides not matched to a gene: 3. Per the germline V gene, CDR1 is SNHLY and CDR2 is FYNNEI. This CDR3 has 14 amino acids.

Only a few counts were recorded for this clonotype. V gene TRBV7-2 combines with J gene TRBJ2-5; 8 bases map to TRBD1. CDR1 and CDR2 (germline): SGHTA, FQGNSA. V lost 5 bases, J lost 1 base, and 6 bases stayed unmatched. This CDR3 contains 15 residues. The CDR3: CASSPLDRVQETQYF. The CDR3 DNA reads TGTGCCAGCAGCCCACTGGACAGGGTCCAAGAGACCCAGTACTTC.

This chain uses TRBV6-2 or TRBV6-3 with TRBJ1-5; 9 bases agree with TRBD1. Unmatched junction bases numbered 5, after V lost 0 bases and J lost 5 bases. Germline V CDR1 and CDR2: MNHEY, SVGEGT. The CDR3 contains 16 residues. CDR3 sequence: CASSYSPDRGYQPQHF. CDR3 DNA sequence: TGTGCCAGCAGTTACTCGCCCGACAGGGGGTATCAGCCCCAGCATTTT.